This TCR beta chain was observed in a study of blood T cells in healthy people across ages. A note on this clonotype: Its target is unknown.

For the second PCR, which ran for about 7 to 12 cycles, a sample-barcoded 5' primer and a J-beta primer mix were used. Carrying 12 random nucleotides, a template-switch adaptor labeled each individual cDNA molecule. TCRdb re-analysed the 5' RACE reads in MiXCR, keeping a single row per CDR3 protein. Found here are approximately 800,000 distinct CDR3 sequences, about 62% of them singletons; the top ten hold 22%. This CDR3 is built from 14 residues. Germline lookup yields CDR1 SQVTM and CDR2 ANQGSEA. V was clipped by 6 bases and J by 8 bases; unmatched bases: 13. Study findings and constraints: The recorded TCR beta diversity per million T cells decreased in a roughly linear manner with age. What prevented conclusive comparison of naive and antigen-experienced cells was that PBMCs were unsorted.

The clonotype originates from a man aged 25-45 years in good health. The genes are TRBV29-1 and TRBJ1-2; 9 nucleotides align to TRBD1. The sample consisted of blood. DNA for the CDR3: TGCAGCGTGTCTGCGGGACAGGGAAAGAAAGGCTACACCTTC. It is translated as CSVSAGQGKKGYTF.